The present T cell receptor beta chain was sequenced within a study of blood T cell repertoires in COVID-19. Background on the study: The origin of the acute and convalescent COVID-19 samples was the United States, Italy and Spain. The analysed material was cDNA or gDNA that came from T cells, B-cell-depleted T cells, or PBMCs.

In the original analysis: Using reference gene primer amplification, nucleated cell counts were estimated. Produced via immunoSEQ multiplex PCR; TCRdb's table is partial and in-frame only. The V and J calls and clone size are taken from that table; D and trimming were inferred from the DNA. The data show 250,000 or so clones, with 84% seen just once and 1.5% to 1.9% held by the top ten. The sample holds one count of this clone. The germline CDR1 and CDR2 sequences are LGHDT and YNNKEL (reference sequence). This CDR3 is 13 amino acids long. Between the trimmed V and J ends, which lost 4 bases and 2 bases, there was a span of 7 bases.

The rearrangement links TRBV3-1 (or the pseudogene TRBV3-2) to TRBJ2-3; no clear D. Sequencing used peripheral blood. The TCR comes from a woman aged 35 to 49 who had recovered from COVID-19. Here the CDR3 DNA reads TGTGCCAGCAGCCCCGGAGACACAGATACGCAGTATTTT. Its translation is CASSPGDTDTQYF.